Presented here are 4 T cell receptor beta chains from one specimen sequenced in a study of blood T cell repertoires in COVID-19. The repertoire was sequenced with immunoSEQ multiplex PCR; TCRdb's copy has only in-frame clones and lacks some. This sample has approximately 25,000 clones, with approximately 75% found just once. Input material: peripheral blood. All receptors derive from a man aged 45-60 years with COVID-19, enrolled during active disease.

The chain carries TRBV6-5 and TRBJ1-5, with TRBD1 as a possible D gene (6 bases). The CDR3 has 12 amino acids. The V end lost 11 bases, the J end lost 5 bases, and 13 bases lay between the germline ends. Germline loops: CDR1 MNHEY, CDR2 SVGAGI. The CDR3 DNA reads TGTGCCTGTCAACAGGGTTATCAGCCCCAGCATTTT. Translated: CACQQGYQPQHF.

This clone occurred a few times. The genes are TRBV27 and TRBJ1-6; TRBD1 might be the D (5 bases). The V gene lost 3 bases and the J gene lost 6 bases, with 9 bases spanning the gap. Germline CDR1 is MNHEY and CDR2 is SMNVEV (reference sequence). This CDR3 has 14 residues. CDR3 residues: CASSFQGGNSPLHF. CDR3 bases: TGTGCCAGCAGTTTTCAGGGTGGTAATTCACCCCTCCACTTT.

The chain recombines TRBV4-2 with TRBJ2-1; 13 positions match TRBD2. V was clipped by 1 base and J by 6 bases; unmatched bases: 6. There are 17 residues in the CDR3. Germline CDR1 and CDR2: LGHNA and YNFKEQ. In DNA, the CDR3 is TGTGCCAGCAGCCAAGGCCCGGGACTAGCGGGACCCAATGAGCAGTTCTTC. It codes for CASSQGPGLAGPNEQFF.

The rearrangement joins TRBV7-3 to TRBJ2-3, with D perhaps TRBD1 (5 bases). Germline V CDR1 and CDR2: SGHTA, FQGTGA. V lost 3 bases, J lost 4 bases, and 14 bases lay in between. This CDR3 comprises 15 residues. DNA of the CDR3: TGTGCCAGCAGCTTTGGCCTAGGGGTTTCAGATACGCAGTATTTT. This codes for CASSFGLGVSDTQYF.